Following are 9 T cell receptor beta chains from one sample sequenced in a study of glioma-infiltrating T cells after dendritic cell vaccination. Time point indicated: after dendritic cell vaccination, including at tumor progression/relapse. The method was immunoSEQ multiplex PCR; TCRdb's version includes in-frame clones alone and lacks a portion of them. The profile shows tens of thousands of clones, around nine tenths of them singletons. Material: blood, obtained after dendritic cell vaccination. The receptors derive from a human donor with glioblastoma.

J is TRBJ2-1 and V is TRBV5-1; 7 nucleotides agree with TRBD2. Germline V gives CDR1 SGHRS, CDR2 YFSETQ. The V and J ends lost 2 bases and 4 bases, in that order; junction bases with no gene match: 9. The CDR3 has 16 residues. The CDR3 spells CASSFLSSGVYNEQFF. As DNA, the CDR3 is TGCGCCAGCAGCTTCTTGTCTAGCGGAGTTTACAATGAGCAGTTCTTC.

The chain links TRBV30 to TRBJ2-5; possible D gene TRBD1, 6 bases. Germline-derived CDR1 and CDR2 are GTSNPN and SVGIG (reference sequence). Trimming pared 1 base from V and 1 base from J, leaving 10 bases between. CDR3 length: 14 amino acids. The CDR3 reads CAWSGTDTQETQYF. DNA for the CDR3: TGTGCCTGGAGTGGGACAGATACCCAAGAGACCCAGTACTTC.

The V and J genes are TRBV7-2 and TRBJ2-1, with a weak D call TRBD1 (5 bases). Looked up from germline, CDR1 is SGHTA and CDR2 is FQGNSA. The CDR3 runs 14 residues. V was cut by 2 bases and J by 4 bases, with 9 bases left in between. Here the CDR3 reads CASSLLTEYNEQFF. The CDR3 DNA reads TGTGCCAGCAGCTTACTGACAGAGTACAATGAGCAGTTCTTC.

This chain connects TRBV29-1 to TRBJ2-4; 11 nucleotides agree with TRBD1. The CDR3 sequence is 13 residues long. The trim removed 5 bases at V and 8 bases at J, leaving 5 bases unmatched. The germline gives CDR1 SQVTM, CDR2 ANQGSEA. This CDR3 reads CSVNGQGADIQYF. In DNA form, the CDR3 reads TGCAGCGTTAATGGACAGGGGGCGGACATTCAGTACTTC.

V is TRBV27 and J is TRBJ2-1; unclear D gene. Trimming removed 2 bases from V and 5 bases from J, with 13 bases in between. The germline V gene has CDR1 MNHEY and CDR2 SMNVEV (reference sequence). The CDR3 extends over 15 amino acids. The CDR3 protein is CASSLIRSPDNEQFF. The CDR3 nucleotides read TGTGCCAGCAGTTTAATACGGTCCCCGGACAATGAGCAGTTCTTC.

The chain combines TRBV10-3 with TRBJ2-5; D may be TRBD2 (6 bases). The germline gives CDR1 ENHRY, CDR2 SYGVKD. CDR3 length: 12 residues. V lost 8 bases and J lost 5, with 12 bases in between. CDR3: CAIGGGEETQYF. The CDR3 DNA is TGTGCCATCGGCGGAGGGGAGGAGACCCAGTACTTC.

The rearrangement uses TRBV29-1 and TRBJ2-1; D uncertain. Germline values: CDR1 SQVTM, CDR2 ANQGSEA. There are 17 residues in the CDR3. V lost 7 bases and J lost 2, with 24 bases in between. The chain's CDR3 is CSAPCIARRLTYNEQFF. CDR3 nucleotides: TGCAGCGCCCCTTGCATAGCACGTCGACTTACCTACAATGAGCAGTTCTTC.

This clone was counted between two and nine times. This chain joins TRBV6-5 and TRBJ1-1; 7 bases match TRBD1. V was clipped by 7 bases and J by 4 bases; unmatched bases: 9. This CDR3 is built from 14 residues. From germline, CDR1 is MNHEY and CDR2 SVGAGI. The CDR3 is CASIKGARGTEAFF. The CDR3 DNA follows: TGTGCCAGCATAAAGGGGGCGCGGGGCACTGAAGCTTTCTTT.

In the case of this clone: Other nucleotide sequences from this sample produce the same CDR3. The chain couples TRBV6-5 to TRBJ1-5; D uncertain. The CDR3 length is 13 residues. V was shortened by 6 bases and J by 0 bases, with 6 bases between the two germline ends. Looked up from germline, CDR1 is MNHEY and CDR2 is SVGAGI. CDR3 nucleotide sequence: TGTGCCAGCAGCACCTATAGCAATCAGCCCCAGCATTTT. This sequence encodes CASSTYSNQPQHF.